These 6 T cell receptor beta chains share one sample of origin, sequenced in a study of blood T cell repertoires in COVID-19. Clones were sequenced by immunoSEQ multiplex PCR, and TCRdb holds only the in-frame ones, with some missing. The profile shows a few hundred thousand clones, 80% to 95% of them singletons. Input material: PBMCs or T cells enriched from blood (not recorded which). These receptors originate from a woman aged 40 to 50 who had been exposed to COVID-19.

CDR3 coding DNA: TGCGCCAGCAGCTTCGGGACAGGGGGACGCTATGGCTACACCTTC. Translated: CASSFGTGGRYGYTF. The rearrangement links TRBV5-1 to TRBJ1-2, with 11 positions matching TRBD1. With 2 bases clipped from V and 4 bases from J, the junction kept 4 bases outside the gene matches. This CDR3 has 15 amino acids. The germline gives CDR1 SGHRS, CDR2 YFSETQ. Full variable domain (missing parts from reference TRBV5-1 and TRBJ1-2): KAGVTQTPRYLIKTRGQQVTLSCSPISGHRSVSWYQQTPGQGLQFLFEYFSETQRNKGNFPGRFSGRQFSNSRSEMNVSTLELGDSALYLCASSFGTGGRYGYTFGSGTRLTVV.

V and J are TRBV3-1 (or the pseudogene TRBV3-2) and TRBJ2-3; 10 bases are shared with TRBD2. V trimming: 4 bases; J trimming: 5 bases; junction bases outside the gene matches: 9. The CDR3 loop spans 16 amino acids. Germline lookup yields CDR1 LGHDT and CDR2 YNNKEL (reference sequence). The CDR3 loop reads CASSPGLSGGGDTQYF. CDR3 nucleotide sequence: TGTGCCAGCAGCCCCGGATTAAGCGGGGGGGGAGATACGCAGTATTTT.

The chain has TRBV5-1 and TRBJ2-7, with D maybe TRBD2 (5 bases). The V end was cut by 3 bases, the J end by 0 bases, with 10 bases between. This CDR3 region has 14 residues. CDR1 and CDR2 from the germline V gene are SGHRS and YFSETQ. The CDR3 protein is CASSSLGSSYEQYF. The CDR3 DNA sequence: TGCGCCAGCAGCTCCCTTGGGAGCTCCTACGAGCAGTACTTC.

V and J are TRBV5-1 and TRBJ1-6; tentatively, D is TRBD1 (6 bases). V was cut by 0 bases and J by 10 bases, with 14 bases left in between. CDR1 SGHRS and CDR2 YFSETQ come from the germline V gene. The CDR3 is made up of 15 amino acids. The CDR3 loop is CASSLGQAGGSPLHF. The CDR3 DNA reads TGCGCCAGCAGCTTGGGACAGGCTGGCGGGTCACCCCTCCACTTT.

CDR3 region: CASTATGENEKLFF. The CDR3 coding sequence is TGTGCCAGCACCGCAACAGGGGAAAATGAAAAACTGTTTTTT. J is TRBJ1-4 and V is TRBV6-6, with TRBD1 matching 7 bases. CDR3 size: 14 residues. Germline V gene sequence: CDR1 MNHNY, CDR2 SVGAGI (reference sequence). With V trimmed by 7 bases and J by 5 bases, 7 bases remained unmatched.

The rearrangement joins TRBV2 to TRBJ2-3; the D is unclear. The CDR3 has 14 amino acids. Trimming removed 8 bases from V and 1 base from J, with 13 bases in between. CDR1 and CDR2 from the germline V gene are SNHLY and FYNNEI. The CDR3 DNA sequence: TGTGCCAGCCGGCGCGCAGGCGGCACAGATACGCAGTATTTT. Translated, it gives CASRRAGGTDTQYF.